The T cell receptor (beta chain) described here comes from a study of neurological immune-mediated disorders. TCRdb processed the 5' RACE reads anew with MiXCR; each CDR3 protein has one entry. The table lists roughly 80,000 distinct CDR3 sequences, 9.4% of them singletons. This clonotype was observed many times. The V gene's germline CDR1 is SGHTA and CDR2 FQGNSA. Trimming shortened V by 2 bases and J by 3 bases, and 11 bases separated the two germline ends. CDR3 length: 14 amino acids. Specimen: PBMCs. The TCR originated in a man between 50 and 59 years old in good health. The gene calls are TRBV7-2 and TRBJ2-7, with D tentatively TRBD2 (5 bases). The CDR3 is CASSLSGRDYEQYF. The CDR3 coding sequence is TGTGCCAGCAGCTTATCGGGAAGGGACTACGAGCAGTACTTC.